These T cell receptor beta chains were read from a single sample in a study of beta chain features in type 1 diabetes. The table came from immunoSEQ multiplex PCR; TCRdb's copy has only in-frame clones and leaves some out. Among around 160,000 clones listed, nearly 50% were seen once. Sequencing was performed on Tregs from blood. The source is a man between 18 and 29 years old in good health. The CDR3 runs from the conserved cysteine through the conserved F or W. The order of the fields is clone size, J gene, D gene, V gene, CDR3 protein, CDR3 DNA. The D gene is left open where the match is weak. Rows may omit the clone size; those that give it use once, few, many or a size class.

clone_size: -
j_call: TRBJ2-7
d_call: -
v_call: TRBV5-1
cdr3_aa: CASSFGGAYEQYF
cdr3_nt: TGCGCCAGCAGCTTCGGAGGGGCCTACGAGCAGTACTTC

clone_size: -
j_call: TRBJ2-7
d_call: -
v_call: TRBV6-1
cdr3_aa: CASSELTGEQYF
cdr3_nt: TGTGCCAGCAGTGAACTTACGGGTGAGCAGTACTTC

clone_size: -
j_call: TRBJ2-7
d_call: -
v_call: TRBV29-1
cdr3_aa: CSVLGQSFYEQYF
cdr3_nt: TGCAGCGTTCTCGGACAGAGTTTTTACGAGCAGTACTTC

clone_size: -
j_call: TRBJ2-5
d_call: TRBD2
v_call: TRBV28
cdr3_aa: CASTPPQGTSGNPGYATQYF
cdr3_nt: TGTGCCAGCACTCCTCCACAGGGGACTAGCGGGAACCCCGGATATGCGACCCAGTACTTC

clone_size: -
j_call: TRBJ1-3
d_call: TRBD1
v_call: TRBV6-1
cdr3_aa: CASSPRGTGDRSSF
cdr3_nt: TGTGCCAGCAGTCCCCGGGGGACAGGGGATCGGTCGTCTTTT

clone_size: -
j_call: TRBJ2-7
d_call: TRBD1
v_call: TRBV27
cdr3_aa: CASSTHRGFTGEQYF
cdr3_nt: TGTGCCAGCAGTACCCACAGGGGGTTTACTGGCGAGCAGTACTTC

clone_size: -
j_call: TRBJ2-7
d_call: -
v_call: TRBV5-1
cdr3_aa: CASSLAAGNYEQYF
cdr3_nt: TGCGCCAGCAGCTTGGCGGCAGGGAACTACGAGCAGTACTTC

clone_size: -
j_call: TRBJ2-7
d_call: TRBD2
v_call: TRBV7-2
cdr3_aa: CASSLAGAGEDEQYF
cdr3_nt: TGTGCCAGCAGCTTAGCTGGAGCGGGAGAGGACGAGCAGTACTTC

clone_size: -
j_call: TRBJ2-7
d_call: TRBD2
v_call: TRBV11-2
cdr3_aa: CASSPLAGIYEQYF
cdr3_nt: TGTGCCAGCAGCCCACTAGCGGGGATTTACGAGCAGTACTTC

clone_size: -
j_call: TRBJ2-7
d_call: TRBD2
v_call: TRBV10-3
cdr3_aa: CAISGLAGGKQSYEQYF
cdr3_nt: TGTGCCATCAGCGGACTAGCGGGAGGGAAACAATCCTACGAGCAGTACTTC

clone_size: -
j_call: TRBJ2-1
d_call: TRBD1
v_call: TRBV2
cdr3_aa: CASSETAGGYYNEQFF
cdr3_nt: TGTGCCAGCAGTGAGACGGCAGGGGGCTATTACAATGAGCAGTTCTTC

clone_size: few
j_call: TRBJ2-3
d_call: -
v_call: TRBV4-2
cdr3_aa: CASSHTGPQEADTQYF
cdr3_nt: TGTGCCAGCAGCCACACGGGCCCCCAGGAGGCAGATACGCAGTATTTT

clone_size: -
j_call: TRBJ1-2
d_call: -
v_call: TRBV30
cdr3_aa: CAWSLRGPYGYTF
cdr3_nt: TGTGCCTGGAGTTTGCGGGGCCCCTATGGCTACACCTTC

clone_size: once
j_call: TRBJ1-1
d_call: TRBD1
v_call: TRBV7-9
cdr3_aa: CASSSLTGLSEAFF
cdr3_nt: TGTGCCAGCAGCTCCCTGACAGGGCTTTCTGAAGCTTTCTTT

clone_size: -
j_call: TRBJ2-2
d_call: -
v_call: TRBV27
cdr3_aa: CASTRGTNTGELFF
cdr3_nt: TGTGCCAGCACTCGGGGGACGAACACCGGGGAGCTGTTTTTT

clone_size: -
j_call: TRBJ2-3
d_call: TRBD1
v_call: TRBV7-2
cdr3_aa: CASSLRPGQGLDTQYF
cdr3_nt: TGTGCCAGCAGCCTGAGACCGGGACAGGGGTTAGATACGCAGTATTTT

clone_size: -
j_call: TRBJ1-4
d_call: -
v_call: TRBV7-2
cdr3_aa: CASSLSAKGEKLFF
cdr3_nt: TGTGCCAGCAGCTTAAGCGCCAAAGGTGAAAAACTGTTTTTT

clone_size: -
j_call: TRBJ1-4
d_call: -
v_call: TRBV18
cdr3_aa: CASSPQGAPTNEKLFF
cdr3_nt: TGTGCCAGCTCACCACAGGGAGCACCAACTAATGAAAAACTGTTTTTT

clone_size: -
j_call: TRBJ2-7
d_call: -
v_call: TRBV11-1
cdr3_aa: CASSFGAELFYEQYF
cdr3_nt: TGTGCCAGCAGCTTTGGGGCAGAGTTATTCTACGAGCAGTACTTC

clone_size: few
j_call: TRBJ2-3
d_call: -
v_call: TRBV7-2
cdr3_aa: CASSLAYGGSSITDTQYF
cdr3_nt: TGTGCCAGCAGCTTAGCGTATGGAGGCAGTTCAATCACAGATACGCAGTATTTT

clone_size: few
j_call: TRBJ1-4
d_call: -
v_call: TRBV28
cdr3_aa: CASSPQQDNEKLFF
cdr3_nt: TGTGCCAGCAGTCCTCAACAGGATAATGAAAAACTGTTTTTT

clone_size: few
j_call: TRBJ2-2
d_call: -
v_call: TRBV10-3
cdr3_aa: CAVIWGGTGELFF
cdr3_nt: TGTGCCGTAATATGGGGCGGCACCGGGGAGCTGTTTTTT

clone_size: -
j_call: TRBJ1-1
d_call: -
v_call: TRBV6-6
cdr3_aa: CASSYSASENTEAFF
cdr3_nt: TGTGCCAGCAGTTACTCGGCCAGCGAGAACACTGAAGCTTTCTTT

clone_size: -
j_call: TRBJ1-5
d_call: TRBD1
v_call: TRBV7-2
cdr3_aa: CASSSDRLFNQPQHF
cdr3_nt: TGTGCCAGCAGCTCGGACAGGCTCTTTAATCAGCCCCAGCATTTT

clone_size: -
j_call: TRBJ2-3
d_call: -
v_call: TRBV10-3
cdr3_aa: CAISESARVSDTQYF
cdr3_nt: TGTGCCATCAGTGAGTCGGCCAGGGTATCAGATACGCAGTATTTT

clone_size: -
j_call: TRBJ2-3
d_call: -
v_call: TRBV9
cdr3_aa: CASSVGWGPDTQYF
cdr3_nt: TGTGCCAGCAGCGTAGGCTGGGGCCCAGATACGCAGTATTTT

clone_size: few
j_call: TRBJ2-5
d_call: -
v_call: TRBV15
cdr3_aa: CATSYRTQETQYF
cdr3_nt: TGTGCCACCAGCTACAGAACTCAAGAGACCCAGTACTTC

clone_size: -
j_call: TRBJ1-1
d_call: TRBD1
v_call: TRBV6-1
cdr3_aa: CASSVDRGSTEAFF
cdr3_nt: TGTGCCAGCAGTGTTGACAGGGGGTCCACTGAAGCTTTCTTT

clone_size: -
j_call: TRBJ2-2
d_call: -
v_call: TRBV5-1
cdr3_aa: CASSFRDTGELFF
cdr3_nt: TGCGCCAGCAGCTTCAGGGATACCGGGGAGCTGTTTTTT

clone_size: -
j_call: TRBJ2-7
d_call: TRBD1
v_call: TRBV6-1
cdr3_aa: CASRDRGLSYEQYF
cdr3_nt: TGTGCCAGCAGAGACAGGGGGCTTTCCTACGAGCAGTACTTC

clone_size: -
j_call: TRBJ2-5
d_call: TRBD1
v_call: TRBV7-9
cdr3_aa: CASSFGTGGGETQYF
cdr3_nt: TGTGCCAGCAGCTTCGGGACAGGGGGCGGGGAGACCCAGTACTTC

clone_size: -
j_call: TRBJ1-1
d_call: -
v_call: TRBV2
cdr3_aa: CASRRNDRSNTEAFF
cdr3_nt: TGTGCCAGCAGACGAAATGACAGGTCGAACACTGAAGCTTTCTTT

clone_size: -
j_call: TRBJ2-2
d_call: -
v_call: TRBV2
cdr3_aa: CASSPPVGRNANTGELFF
cdr3_nt: TGTGCCAGCAGTCCCCCCGTGGGGCGCAACGCGAACACCGGGGAGCTGTTTTTT

clone_size: -
j_call: TRBJ1-2
d_call: TRBD1
v_call: TRBV30
cdr3_aa: CAWRTGGYGYTF
cdr3_nt: TGTGCCTGGAGAACAGGGGGCTATGGCTACACCTTC

clone_size: -
j_call: TRBJ1-1
d_call: -
v_call: TRBV5-1
cdr3_aa: CASTGGGATATEAFF
cdr3_nt: TGCGCCAGCACCGGTGGGGGGGCGACTGCTACTGAAGCTTTCTTT

clone_size: -
j_call: TRBJ2-7
d_call: -
v_call: TRBV6-6
cdr3_aa: CASSPRAVTYEQYF
cdr3_nt: TGTGCCAGCTCCCCGAGAGCCGTTACCTACGAGCAGTACTTC

clone_size: once
j_call: TRBJ2-7
d_call: -
v_call: TRBV19
cdr3_aa: CATMNLGQSYEQYF
cdr3_nt: TGTGCCACGATGAACCTGGGGCAGTCCTACGAGCAGTACTTC

clone_size: many
j_call: TRBJ2-5
d_call: -
v_call: TRBV7-9
cdr3_aa: CASSPWGHLQETQYF
cdr3_nt: TGTGCCAGCAGCCCGTGGGGACATCTCCAAGAGACCCAGTACTTC

clone_size: few
j_call: TRBJ2-2
d_call: -
v_call: TRBV7-2
cdr3_aa: CASSLGSGATNTGELFF
cdr3_nt: TGTGCCAGCAGCTTAGGATCAGGCGCCACGAACACCGGGGAGCTGTTTTTT

clone_size: few
j_call: TRBJ2-7
d_call: TRBD1
v_call: TRBV7-2
cdr3_aa: CASSFVQGAYEQYF
cdr3_nt: TGTGCCAGCAGCTTTGTCCAGGGGGCGTACGAGCAGTACTTC

clone_size: -
j_call: TRBJ1-5
d_call: TRBD1
v_call: TRBV5-8
cdr3_aa: CASSWGDRKGNQPQHF
cdr3_nt: TGTGCCAGCAGCTGGGGGGACAGGAAGGGCAATCAGCCCCAGCATTTT

clone_size: -
j_call: TRBJ2-5
d_call: -
v_call: TRBV4-2
cdr3_aa: CASSQGPHPETQYF
cdr3_nt: TGTGCCAGCAGCCAAGGGCCCCACCCAGAGACCCAGTACTTC

clone_size: -
j_call: TRBJ2-7
d_call: TRBD2
v_call: TRBV18
cdr3_aa: CASSSMGLAGGVFAHEQYF
cdr3_nt: TGTGCCAGCTCATCAATGGGACTAGCGGGAGGAGTCTTCGCCCACGAGCAGTACTTC

clone_size: few
j_call: TRBJ2-1
d_call: -
v_call: TRBV6-1
cdr3_aa: CASTKLANEQFF
cdr3_nt: TGTGCCAGCACCAAACTAGCTAATGAGCAGTTCTTC

clone_size: -
j_call: TRBJ2-3
d_call: TRBD2
v_call: TRBV10-3
cdr3_aa: CAIDALAGRTDTQYF
cdr3_nt: TGTGCCATAGACGCACTAGCGGGACGCACAGATACGCAGTATTTT

clone_size: -
j_call: TRBJ2-2
d_call: TRBD1
v_call: TRBV7-2
cdr3_aa: CASSLTGGNTGELLF
cdr3_nt: TGTGCCAGCAGCCTGACAGGGGGGAACACCGGGGAGCTGCTTTTT

clone_size: -
j_call: TRBJ2-7
d_call: TRBD2
v_call: TRBV7-9
cdr3_aa: CASSFSGTSGGISYEQYF
cdr3_nt: TGTGCCAGCAGCTTTTCCGGGACTAGCGGGGGCATCTCCTACGAGCAGTACTTC

clone_size: -
j_call: TRBJ1-2
d_call: -
v_call: TRBV19
cdr3_aa: CASSIKTGNYGYTF
cdr3_nt: TGTGCCAGTAGTATAAAAACGGGTAACTATGGCTACACCTTC

clone_size: -
j_call: TRBJ2-7
d_call: TRBD1
v_call: TRBV28
cdr3_aa: CASSLRQGLRFGEQYF
cdr3_nt: TGTGCCAGCAGTTTAAGACAGGGGTTACGCTTTGGCGAGCAGTACTTC

clone_size: -
j_call: TRBJ1-1
d_call: -
v_call: TRBV14
cdr3_aa: CASSQPIGANTEAFF
cdr3_nt: TGTGCCAGCAGCCAACCAATCGGAGCGAACACTGAAGCTTTCTTT

clone_size: few
j_call: TRBJ2-7
d_call: TRBD1
v_call: TRBV7-2
cdr3_aa: CASSLGGTGLWNEQYF
cdr3_nt: TGTGCCAGCAGCTTGGGAGGGACAGGGCTGTGGAACGAGCAGTACTTC

clone_size: -
j_call: TRBJ2-1
d_call: -
v_call: TRBV5-6
cdr3_aa: CASSLSSNEQFF
cdr3_nt: TGTGCCAGCAGCTTAAGTAGCAATGAGCAGTTCTTC

clone_size: -
j_call: TRBJ2-7
d_call: TRBD1
v_call: TRBV28
cdr3_aa: CASSPLTGFLYEQYF
cdr3_nt: TGTGCCAGCAGTCCGTTGACAGGGTTTTTATACGAGCAGTACTTC